These T cell receptor beta chains were read from a single sample in a study of blood T cell repertoires in COVID-19. This table comes from immunoSEQ multiplex PCR, and its TCRdb copy is limited to in-frame clones, with some not included. The sample contains approximately 31,000 clones, 80% to 90% of which appear only once. The sample taken for sequencing was peripheral blood. The receptors stem from a woman of 80 years or more with active or convalescent COVID-19. Each CDR3 is given with its conserved first and last residue. Fields, in order: J gene, V gene, CDR3 length, CDR3 protein.

>TRBJ2-7|TRBV19|14
CASKATGGTYEQYF
>TRBJ2-7|TRBV5-4|14
CASSLISSSYEQYF
>TRBJ2-7|TRBV11-3|15
CASSQTSGGTYEQYF
>TRBJ1-2|TRBV29-1|14
CSVEEGQGDYGYTF
>TRBJ1-2|TRBV6-5|13
CASRRDTLYGYTF
>TRBJ2-3|TRBV7-8|16
CASSFGTSSRTDTQYF
>TRBJ2-1|TRBV9|14
CASSEDRVYNEQFF
>TRBJ1-1|TRBV28|15
CAGNSGGAGSAEAFF
>TRBJ1-3|TRBV3-1/TRBV3-2|14
CASTRGLTGNTIYF
>TRBJ2-3|TRBV5-1|15
CASSPGGGGTDTQYF
>TRBJ1-3|TRBV11-2|14
CASSLNLGGNTIYF
>TRBJ1-4|TRBV27|15
CASSPWDRANEKLFF
>TRBJ2-2|TRBV5-4|17
CASSSGTSGGRTGELFF
>TRBJ2-5|TRBV7-2|14
CASSLGGGRETQYF
>TRBJ1-5|TRBV27|14
CASSLAGQPEPQHF
>TRBJ1-2|TRBV3-1/TRBV3-2|15
CASSQHPASGYGYTF
>TRBJ2-2|TRBV3-1/TRBV3-2|14
CASSQGSTTGELFF
>TRBJ2-1|TRBV27|16
CASSLGLAGGRNEQFF
>TRBJ1-2|TRBV6-5|13
CASSYTGSGGYTF
>TRBJ1-3|TRBV11-2|17
CASSLESSWQRGNTIYF
>TRBJ2-5|TRBV5-1|13
CASSFYGEETQYF
>TRBJ1-2|TRBV27|16
CASSLSPRAGLYGYTF
>TRBJ2-7|TRBV4-1|21
CASSQGEIAGGLSTLSYEQYF
>TRBJ1-6|TRBV25-1|13
CASSYSGTGRLHF
>TRBJ2-6|TRBV2|15
CASRAGSSGANVLTF
>TRBJ2-3|TRBV11-2|15
CASSLAAASTDTQYF
>TRBJ1-1|TRBV18|18
CASSPLPGQGLSNTEAFF
>TRBJ1-6|TRBV6-1|16
CASSEHYRGDNSPLHF
>TRBJ1-4|TRBV9|13
CASSPPSNEKLFF
>TRBJ2-5|TRBV6-6|13
CASSNQYQETQYF
>TRBJ2-7|TRBV10-2|13
CASRAGDYYEQYF
>TRBJ2-1|TRBV18|16
CASSTPLAGGPDEQFF
>TRBJ1-5|TRBV10-3|15
CAISEGQGLGQPQHF
>TRBJ2-5|TRBV5-4|14
CASSLAGAGETQYF
>TRBJ2-4|TRBV5-1|16
CASSLVELAGGDIQYF
>TRBJ2-2|TRBV4-1|17
CASSQEAGAANTGELFF
>TRBJ2-3|TRBV10-1|13
CASVSGGVDTQYF
>TRBJ2-5|TRBV5-4|17
CASSLGSRTGQQETQYF
>TRBJ1-2|TRBV12-3/TRBV12-4|13
CASSFRRGYGYTF
>TRBJ1-2|TRBV3-1/TRBV3-2|14
CASSFQGLGYGYTF